The clone carrying this T cell receptor (beta chain) is judged medium-sized. Its antigen is still unknown. The data are from a study of early T cells in non-severe SARS-CoV-2 infection. Study conclusions and caveats: VDJdb-based annotation leaned toward anti-spike CD8 responses and missed private and CD4 specificities.

Germline V CDR1 and CDR2: SEHNR, FQNEAQ (reference sequence). The length of the CDR3 is 12 residues. V was cut by 5 bases and J by 5 bases, with 8 bases left in between. Using its own MiXCR run on the 5' RACE reads, TCRdb lists one record per CDR3 protein. The sample contains about 20,000 distinct CDR3 sequences, 3.6% of which appear only once. Sequenced sample: whole blood. This sequence joins TRBV7-9 and TRBJ2-3; D remains unclear. The source is an adult who was a healthcare worker with PCR-confirmed SARS-CoV-2 infection or an uninfected control (not recorded which). This CDR3 reads CASSPTGDTQYF. The CDR3 region has the DNA TGTGCCAGCAGCCCGACCGGAGATACGCAGTATTTT.